The 20 T cell receptor beta chains in this list originate from one sample, sequenced in a study of OX40 agonist ivuxolimab in advanced cancers. Generated by immunoSEQ multiplex PCR, the TCRdb table keeps only in-frame clones and is missing some. The repertoire has 83,000 or so clones, just over 85% of them found once; the top ten carry approximately 2%. This material consisted of CD4+ or CD8+ T cells sorted from blood, taken in a trial of the OX40 agonist ivuxolimab. The receptors originated from an adult with an advanced solid tumor such as melanoma, head and neck, liver or kidney cancer.

This chain links TRBV7-2 with TRBJ1-2, with TRBD1 as a possible D gene (6 bases). The CDR3 has 15 residues. Trimming took 7 bases from V and 8 from J, leaving 23 bases between them. Germline CDR1 and CDR2: SGHTA and FQGNSA. CDR3 sequence reads: CASTEGGIWVEGYTF. Written as DNA, the CDR3 is TGTGCCAGCACCGAGGGGGGCATCTGGGTGGAAGGCTACACCTTC.

V gene TRBV6-5 combines with J gene TRBJ1-2, with a tentative D call TRBD1 (6 bases). V lost 5 bases to trimming and J lost 4 bases, with 11 bases between them. The germline V gene has CDR1 MNHEY and CDR2 SVGAGI. CDR3 length: 13 residues. DNA for the CDR3: TGTGCCAGCAGTCTTGGACAGCTCTATGGCTACACCTTC. Translating it yields CASSLGQLYGYTF.

The rearrangement uses TRBV30 and TRBJ2-7; D gene uncertain. V was pared by 1 base and J by 2 bases, with 3 bases between. Germline assignment: CDR1 GTSNPN and CDR2 SVGIG (reference sequence). This CDR3 has 11 residues. As DNA, the CDR3 is TGTGCCTGGAGTGCGGCCTACGAGCAGTACTTC. Protein: CAWSAAYEQYF.

V usage is TRBV7-8 and J usage is TRBJ2-3, with D possibly being TRBD2 (5 bases). Trimming shortened V by 5 bases and J by 2 bases, and 14 bases separated the two germline ends. Germline V gives CDR1 SGHVS, CDR2 FQNEAQ. The CDR3 runs 15 residues. The chain's CDR3 is CASSPYRGLTDTQYF. In DNA form, the CDR3 reads TGTGCCAGCAGCCCGTATCGCGGGCTCACAGATACGCAGTATTTT.

The genes are TRBV7-3 and TRBJ1-1, with 7 nucleotides matching TRBD1. The germline gives CDR1 SGHTA, CDR2 FQGTGA. Unmatched junction bases numbered 7, after V lost 6 bases and J lost 3 bases. CDR3 length: 14 residues. CDR3 residues: CASSEGASDTEAFF. The CDR3 nucleotides are TGTGCCAGCAGTGAGGGGGCCTCGGACACTGAAGCTTTCTTT.

CDR3 region: CASSQDKRGFGNTIYF. The CDR3 nucleotides read TGTGCCAGCAGCCAAGATAAGAGAGGGTTTGGAAACACCATATATTTT. The rearrangement uses TRBV4-2 and TRBJ1-3; D is unclear. Germline V gene lookup returns CDR1 LGHNA and CDR2 YNFKEQ. The CDR3 contains 16 residues. Trimming removed 0 bases from V and 3 bases from J, with 12 bases in between.

The rearrangement joins TRBV5-5 to TRBJ2-2, with unresolved D. Germline V gene data show CDR1 as SGHKS and CDR2 as YYEKEE (reference sequence). This CDR3 is built from 12 residues. Deletions cut 5 bases from V and 7 bases from J, with 9 bases between. The CDR3 reads CASSWYVGELFF. The DNA of the CDR3 is TGTGCCAGCAGTTGGTATGTCGGGGAGCTGTTTTTT.

The chain combines TRBV7-3 with TRBJ2-1; D is uncertain. With 4 bases removed from V and 1 base from J, the gap between germline ends came to 5 bases. The CDR3 loop spans 13 amino acids. The V gene's germline CDR1 is SGHTA and CDR2 FQGTGA. In nucleotides, the CDR3 is TGTGCCAGCAGCTCCGGGTCCTACAATGAGCAGTTCTTC. Translation: CASSSGSYNEQFF. The full variable domain, completed using reference TRBV7-3 and TRBJ2-1, is GAGVSQTPSNKVTEKGKYVELRCDPISGHTALYWYRQSLGQGPEFLIYFQGTGAADDSGLPNDRFFAVRPEGSVSTLKIQRTERGDSAVYLCASSSGSYNEQFFGPGTRLTVL.

The chain has TRBV7-2 and TRBJ2-3, with a weak D call TRBD1 (5 bases). The CDR3 is 16 amino acids. The ends were cut back, 6 bases at V and 2 bases at J, with 18 bases in the middle. From germline, CDR1 is SGHTA and CDR2 FQGNSA. CDR3 residues: CASRGWAGKITDTQYF. The CDR3 DNA reads TGTGCCAGCAGGGGGTGGGCAGGGAAGATCACAGATACGCAGTATTTT.

This chain joins TRBV5-1 and TRBJ2-3; TRBD2 aligns across 10 bases. The CDR3 has 18 amino acids. Germline assignment: CDR1 SGHRS and CDR2 YFSETQ. J gave up 5 bases and V 5 bases, and 17 bases lay outside the gene matches. CDR3 region: CASSSSIAGGDRGDTQYF. The CDR3 DNA follows: TGCGCCAGCAGTTCCTCTATAGCGGGGGGCGACCGGGGAGATACGCAGTATTTT.

This chain connects TRBV6-1 to TRBJ2-3, with D possibly being TRBD2 (5 bases). The CDR3 is made up of 16 amino acids. Germline CDR1 and CDR2: MNHNS and SASEGT. V dropped 5 bases and J dropped 3 bases, with 18 bases sitting between them. The CDR3 spells CASSKGRQRGTDTQYF. For the CDR3, the DNA is TGTGCCAGCAGTAAAGGGCGGCAACGGGGAACAGATACGCAGTATTTT.

The rearrangement links TRBV11-1 to TRBJ2-1; either TRBD1 or TRBD2 may supply D (5 bases each). There are 16 residues in the CDR3. Trimming removed 5 bases at V and 0 bases at J, with 14 bases between. Germline V gene lookup returns CDR1 SGHAT and CDR2 FQDESV (reference sequence). Here the CDR3 DNA reads TGTGCCAGCAGCGTACGGGACCCGAGCTCCTACAATGAGCAGTTCTTC. Translating it yields CASSVRDPSSYNEQFF.

The chain carries TRBV5-1 and TRBJ2-1; 12 nucleotides align to TRBD2. With 5 bases clipped from V and 2 bases from J, the junction kept 5 bases outside the gene matches. Looked up from germline, CDR1 is SGHRS and CDR2 is YFSETQ. This CDR3 region has 16 residues. The CDR3: CASSRLAGATYNEQFF. DNA of the CDR3: TGCGCCAGCAGTCGACTAGCGGGAGCGACCTACAATGAGCAGTTCTTC.

This chain uses TRBV6-5 with TRBJ2-7, with a weak D call TRBD1 (6 bases). Germline V gene lookup returns CDR1 MNHEY and CDR2 SVGAGI. This CDR3 comprises 13 residues. V was cut by 10 bases and J by 2 bases, with 15 bases left in between. The CDR3 loop reads CAIGTPFTYEQYF. The CDR3 nucleotides are TGTGCCATCGGGACACCCTTTACCTACGAGCAGTACTTC.

The chain carries TRBV2 and TRBJ1-2; the D is unclear. V lost 2 bases to trimming and J lost 3 bases, with 10 bases between them. Germline CDR1 SNHLY, CDR2 FYNNEI. CDR3 length: 14 amino acids. This CDR3 is CASSEKGFDYGYTF. Here the CDR3 DNA reads TGTGCCAGCAGTGAAAAGGGATTTGACTATGGCTACACCTTC.

A note on this clone: A junction boundary mismatches the germline segment, possibly from a read error. In DNA form, the CDR3 reads TGTGCCAGCAGCTTGGATGGGGGCACTGATACGCAGTATTTT. Its translation: CASSLDGGTDTQYF. The chain is built from TRBV5-4 and TRBJ2-3, with a weak D call TRBD1 (6 bases). The CDR3 runs to 14 residues. CDR1 is SGHNT, CDR2 YYREEE, per germline (reference sequence).

The V gene is TRBV5-1, the J gene TRBJ2-5; 13 bases map to TRBD2. V lost 4 bases, J lost 4 bases, and 4 bases stayed unmatched. CDR3 size: 15 residues. CDR1 and CDR2 from the germline V gene are SGHRS and YFSETQ. The CDR3 DNA follows: TGCGCCAGCAGCGCCCGACTAGCGGGAGGAGAGACCCAGTACTTC. This sequence encodes CASSARLAGGETQYF.

This chain's CDR3 is CSVDKGDYGYTF. The CDR3 nucleotides are TGCAGCGTTGATAAGGGCGACTATGGCTACACCTTC. V and J are TRBV29-1 and TRBJ1-2; D unclear. Trimming removed 3 bases at V and 3 bases at J, with 8 bases between. CDR3 length: 12 residues. Per the germline V gene, CDR1 is SQVTM and CDR2 is ANQGSEA.

The chain combines TRBV19 with TRBJ1-1, with 8 bases aligning to TRBD1. The CDR3 extends over 13 amino acids. Per the germline V gene, CDR1 is LNHDA and CDR2 is SQIVND (reference sequence). V was pared by 7 bases and J by 11 bases, with 12 bases of the junction left unmatched. This CDR3 reads CASTLQTGAVAFF. The CDR3 DNA reads as TGTGCCAGTACCCTTCAGACAGGGGCGGTGGCTTTCTTT.

The rearrangement links TRBV28 to TRBJ2-5; TRBD1 aligns across 8 bases. V trimming: 6 bases; J trimming: 1 base; junction bases outside the gene matches: 4. The CDR3 loop spans 14 amino acids. In germline, CDR1 is MDHEN, CDR2 SYDVKM. The CDR3 protein is CASRPQGAQETQYF. The CDR3 DNA reads as TGTGCCAGCAGACCCCAGGGGGCCCAAGAGACCCAGTACTTC.